These 21 T cell receptor beta chains originate from one sample sequenced in a study of blood T cell repertoires in COVID-19. Profiled with immunoSEQ multiplex PCR; TCRdb holds only in-frame clones, not every one. The sample holds about 170,000 clones; around four fifths are singletons and the top ten take more than 7.5%. Sequenced: peripheral blood. The receptors were sampled from a man aged 35-49 years who had recovered from COVID-19.

The chain couples TRBV28 to TRBJ1-2; D unclear. The germline V and J ends were trimmed by 4 bases and 4 bases, with 4 bases remaining between them. The length of the CDR3 is 11 residues. CDR1 and CDR2 from the germline V gene are MDHEN and SYDVKM. CDR3 in DNA: TGTGCCAGCAGTTCCTTCTATGGCTACACCTTC. This translates into CASSSFYGYTF.

This clone was seen only once. DNA for the CDR3: TGTGCCAGTAGTATGCGGAGGACAGGGGGCCCTGAAGCTTTCTTT. Translating gives CASSMRRTGGPEAFF. The chain uses TRBV19 and TRBJ1-1; 11 bases are shared with TRBD1. The CDR3 has 15 amino acids. V was clipped by 3 bases and J by 6 bases; unmatched bases: 6. Germline CDR1 reads LNHDA; CDR2 reads SQIVND (reference sequence).

The chain carries TRBV9 and TRBJ2-5; 8 bases map to TRBD2. Germline V gene sequence: CDR1 SGDLS, CDR2 YYNGEE. V shed 0 bases and J 1 base; nucleotides not matched to a gene: 2. The CDR3 spans 15 residues. CDR3 nucleotides: TGTGCCAGCAGCGTAGTTGCGGGGGGCCAAGAGACCCAGTACTTC. Amino acids: CASSVVAGGQETQYF.

V is TRBV19 and J is TRBJ1-5; maybe TRBD1 (6 bases). CDR3 size: 15 residues. Trimming left V 5 bases short and J 4 bases short, with 15 bases between. CDR1 LNHDA and CDR2 SQIVND come from the germline V gene (reference sequence). The CDR3 DNA reads as TGTGCCAGTAGTCTCACCTACAGGGTTAATCAGCCCCAGCATTTT. The encoded protein is CASSLTYRVNQPQHF.

In this sample, this clone turned up once. This chain uses TRBV7-9 with TRBJ1-1; D gene unclear. The germline V and J ends were trimmed by 5 bases and 1 base, with 11 bases remaining between them. The CDR3 loop spans 14 amino acids. Germline V gives CDR1 SEHNR, CDR2 FQNEAQ (reference sequence). CDR3 bases: TGTGCCAGCAGCCCAGGTGGCCCGAACACTGAAGCTTTCTTT. This sequence encodes CASSPGGPNTEAFF.

This chain joins TRBV19 and TRBJ1-1, with D possibly matching TRBD1 (5 bases). Looked up from germline, CDR1 is LNHDA and CDR2 is SQIVND (reference sequence). V lost 6 bases to trimming and J lost 5 bases, with 16 bases between them. The CDR3 is made up of 14 amino acids. CDR3 in DNA: TGTGCCAGTAGCAAAAATGCAGGGCTTACTGAAGCTTTCTTT. It encodes CASSKNAGLTEAFF.

CDR3 region: CASSSGQGAVEQYF. DNA for the CDR3: TGTGCCAGTAGTAGCGGGCAGGGGGCTGTTGAGCAGTACTTC. This rearrangement joins TRBV19 to TRBJ2-7, with TRBD1 identical over 8 bases. The CDR3 sequence is 14 residues long. V lost 4 bases and J lost 7; bases outside the gene matches: 9. Germline CDR1 reads LNHDA; CDR2 reads SQIVND (reference sequence).

Many counts were recorded for this clone. The CDR3 nucleotides are TGTGCCAGCTCACCCCCAGGCAGGGCCCACGAGCAGTACTTC. Its protein is CASSPPGRAHEQYF. The genes are TRBV18 and TRBJ2-7, with a possible D match to TRBD1 (5 bases). CDR3 length equals 14 residues. V shed 3 bases and J shed 5 bases, with 14 bases lying between them. Germline-derived CDR1 and CDR2 are KGHSH and LQKENI.

This clone showed up just once. The chain has TRBV19 and TRBJ1-2; TRBD1 might be the D (5 bases). Trimming took off 3 bases at V and 5 bases at J, with 10 bases between the two ends. Per the germline V gene, CDR1 is LNHDA and CDR2 is SQIVND (reference sequence). CDR3 size: 13 residues. CDR3 loop: CASSIQGPYGYTF. The CDR3 DNA reads as TGTGCCAGTAGTATTCAGGGTCCTTATGGCTACACCTTC.

The chain employs TRBV2 and TRBJ1-5; no reliable D call. The V gene lost 6 bases and the J gene lost 2 bases, with 11 bases spanning the gap. This CDR3 comprises 14 residues. Germline V gene sequence: CDR1 SNHLY, CDR2 FYNNEI. The CDR3 DNA reads TGTGCCAGCAGGAAAGAGGTTGGCAATCAGCCCCAGCATTTT. It codes for CASRKEVGNQPQHF.

The gene calls are TRBV5-6 and TRBJ2-5; D gene ambiguous. The germline V gene encodes CDR1 SGHDT and CDR2 YYEEEE. Trimming removed 2 bases at V and 1 base at J, with 9 bases between. This CDR3 contains 14 residues. CDR3 sequence reads: CASSFGPFQETQYF. The CDR3 bases are TGTGCCAGCAGCTTCGGTCCGTTCCAAGAGACCCAGTACTTC.

The chain employs TRBV6-5 and TRBJ2-7, with TRBD1 identical over 7 bases. The CDR3 has 14 amino acids. In germline, CDR1 is MNHEY, CDR2 SVGAGI. The junction had 4 bases not matched to a gene; V was cut back by 2 bases and J by 3 bases. CDR3 coding DNA: TGTGCCAGCAGTTACCGACAGGGTAACTACGAGCAGTACTTC. It is translated as CASSYRQGNYEQYF.

V and J are TRBV6-2 or TRBV6-3 and TRBJ2-1; 14 bases are a match to TRBD2. The CDR3 contains 18 residues. The V and J ends lost 2 bases and 5 bases, in that order; junction bases with no gene match: 8. Germline V CDR1 and CDR2: MNHEY, SVGEGT. The CDR3 loop reads CASSYPSTGLAGDNEQFF. The CDR3 nucleotides are TGTGCCAGCAGTTACCCTTCGACGGGACTAGCGGGGGACAATGAGCAGTTCTTC.

This clone was counted a single time. The V gene is TRBV3-1 (or the pseudogene TRBV3-2), the J gene TRBJ1-1, with D unresolved. Germline CDR1 and CDR2: LGHDT and YNNKEL (reference sequence). With 4 bases removed from V and 2 bases from J, the gap between germline ends came to 8 bases. CDR3 length equals 13 residues. The CDR3 region is CASSLAENTEAFF. The CDR3 bases are TGTGCCAGCAGCCTCGCGGAAAACACTGAAGCTTTCTTT.

The V and J genes are TRBV4-2 and TRBJ2-7; a possible D gene is TRBD2 (5 bases). This CDR3 contains 15 residues. CDR1 and CDR2 (germline): LGHNA, YNFKEQ. V lost 1 base and J 9 bases, leaving 19 bases between the germline ends. CDR3 in DNA: TGTGCCAGCAGCCAAGTAGGGAAGGGATTCGGAGGGCAGTACTTC. It translates to CASSQVGKGFGGQYF.

CDR3 sequence (DNA): TGCGCCAGCAGCCAAGACAGGCGGGTCGGCGAGACCCAGTACTTC. It yields the protein CASSQDRRVGETQYF. The chain links TRBV4-3 to TRBJ2-5; maybe TRBD2 (5 bases). Trimming shortened V by 0 bases and J by 5 bases, and 13 bases separated the two germline ends. The CDR3 is 15 amino acids. Germline V gives CDR1 LGHNA, CDR2 YSLEER.

The chain is built from TRBV5-6 and TRBJ2-7; 7 bases are a match to TRBD2. The ends lost 2 bases at V and 4 bases at J; junction bases unmatched: 6. There are 14 residues in the CDR3. The V gene's germline CDR1 is SGHDT and CDR2 YYEEEE. DNA of the CDR3: TGTGCCAGCAGCTTTGGGAGGGCCGATTACGAGCAGTACTTC. Its protein product is CASSFGRADYEQYF.

This chain's CDR3 is CAISDHTTGNTGELFF. DNA of the CDR3: TGTGCCATCAGTGATCACACGACAGGGAACACCGGGGAGCTGTTTTTT. The chain has TRBV10-3 and TRBJ2-2; a weak D match, TRBD1 (6 bases). In germline, CDR1 is ENHRY, CDR2 SYGVKD. The CDR3 length is 16 residues. With 3 bases removed from V and 1 base from J, the gap between germline ends came to 12 bases.

V usage is TRBV30 and J usage is TRBJ2-1, with 9 positions matching TRBD1. Germline values: CDR1 GTSNPN, CDR2 SVGIG (reference sequence). With 4 bases clipped from V and 3 bases from J, the junction kept 4 bases outside the gene matches. The CDR3 extends over 14 amino acids. As DNA, the CDR3 is TGTGCCTGGACGGGGACAGGGCACTACAATGAGCAGTTCTTC. This codes for CAWTGTGHYNEQFF.

V gene TRBV2 combines with J gene TRBJ2-1, with TRBD2 identical over 11 bases. The V gene's germline CDR1 is SNHLY and CDR2 FYNNEI. V was clipped by 4 bases and J by 3 bases; unmatched bases: 5. The length of the CDR3 is 16 residues. The chain's CDR3 is CASSGRTSGRYNEQFF. In DNA, the CDR3 is TGTGCCAGCAGTGGGAGGACTAGCGGGCGCTACAATGAGCAGTTCTTC.

This chain uses TRBV2 with TRBJ2-1, with 9 bases matching TRBD2. This CDR3 spans 13 amino acids. Germline CDR1 and CDR2: SNHLY and FYNNEI. Trimming cost V 6 bases and J 6 bases; bases outside gene matches: 3. CDR3 protein: CASRKLAGNEQFF. CDR3 nucleotide sequence: TGTGCCAGCAGAAAACTAGCGGGCAATGAGCAGTTCTTC.